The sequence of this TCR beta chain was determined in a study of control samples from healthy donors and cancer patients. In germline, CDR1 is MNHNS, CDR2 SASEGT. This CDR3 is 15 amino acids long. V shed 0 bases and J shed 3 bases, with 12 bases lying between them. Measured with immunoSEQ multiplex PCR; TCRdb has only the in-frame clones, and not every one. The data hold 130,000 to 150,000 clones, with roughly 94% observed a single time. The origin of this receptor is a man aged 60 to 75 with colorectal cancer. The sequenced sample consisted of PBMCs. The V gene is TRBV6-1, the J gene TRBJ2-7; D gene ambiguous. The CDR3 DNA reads TGTGCCAGCAGTGAAGCGAAGTGGGTGGGCTACGAGCAGTACTTC. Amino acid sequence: CASSEAKWVGYEQYF.